This is a list of T cell receptor beta chains from one sample in a study of shared clonotypes between healthy human individuals. Sequencing used immunoSEQ multiplex PCR; TCRdb keeps in-frame clones, though not all of them. Seen here are hundreds of thousands of clones, 98% observed once, and the top ten hold 0.3%. The sequenced material came from naive CD8+ T cells sorted from blood. Receptors were obtained from a man aged 30-40 years in good health. CDR3s include the opening cysteine and the closing phenylalanine or tryptophan. Fields, in order: J gene, V gene, CDR3 protein.

TRBJ2-5	TRBV2	CASREGGRETQYF
TRBJ1-1	TRBV7-6	CASSVGLGTEAFF
TRBJ2-7	TRBV5-1	CASSLQRSHYEQYF
TRBJ1-1	TRBV10-3	CAISDRGEGNTEAFF
TRBJ2-7	TRBV6-1	CASSDSGLSYEQYF
TRBJ1-5	TRBV4-1	CASYLPGEQPRQAPQHF
TRBJ2-7	TRBV4-3	CASSQAQGSYEQYF
TRBJ1-5	TRBV7-9	CASSLETENNQPQHF
TRBJ2-1	TRBV10-3	CAISEYRGPDNEQFF
TRBJ2-5	TRBV2	CASIGRETQYF
TRBJ1-5	TRBV27	CASSLAGNQPQHF
TRBJ2-3	TRBV6-1	CASSDSGNTDTQYF
TRBJ1-2	TRBV27	CASSLSIRSGIYGYTF
TRBJ2-3	TRBV5-4	CASSLVERGTDTQYF
TRBJ1-1	TRBV27	CAARAFMNTEAFF
TRBJ2-5	TRBV10-2	CASSASATRQETQYF
TRBJ2-7	TRBV27	CASRDGSYEQYF
TRBJ2-1	TRBV7-8	CASSAETSGSLDEQFF
TRBJ2-5	TRBV7-9	CASSWKSGQKETQYF
TRBJ2-1	TRBV5-1	CASSSLHEQFF
TRBJ2-3	TRBV6-6	CASSYLWGTTDTQYF
TRBJ1-1	TRBV4-2	CASRETGRTEAFF
TRBJ2-1	TRBV7-8	CASSTSGRADNEQFF
TRBJ2-3	TRBV16	CASRGAKIDTQYF
TRBJ2-7	TRBV28	CASSKRDRGYEQYF
TRBJ1-4	TRBV27	CASGLLDSEKLFF
TRBJ2-1	TRBV9	CASSARAQGDNEQFF